This T cell receptor (beta chain) was retrieved from a study of early T cells in non-severe SARS-CoV-2 infection. One entry per CDR3 protein, called by TCRdb with MiXCR from the 5' RACE reads. The sample lists about 15,000 distinct CDR3 sequences; about 5% were seen once. General observations from the study: Private and CD4 specificities were missed by VDJdb matching, skewed to anti-spike CD8.

This clonotype was recorded at least ten times. Its cognate antigen is unknown. The CDR3 extends over 16 amino acids. V gave up 2 bases and J gave up 0 bases, with 11 bases separating them. The germline V gene has CDR1 LNHDA and CDR2 SQIVND (reference sequence). This chain uses TRBV19 with TRBJ1-5; D unclear. This TCR was sampled from an adult who was a healthcare worker with PCR-confirmed SARS-CoV-2 infection or an uninfected control (not recorded which). Material: whole blood, obtained at baseline. CDR3 sequence reads: CASSILGRDSNQPQHF. In nucleotides, the CDR3 is TGTGCCAGTAGTATACTCGGTCGTGATAGCAATCAGCCCCAGCATTTT.